This TCR beta chain is drawn from a study of T cells in Graves' hyperthyroidism and ophthalmopathy. Study-wide findings and caveats: Most expanded thyroid clonotypes above 0.001 also appeared in blood.

The CDR3 regions of TCR beta were amplified from RNA transcripts. HTBI primers were employed in a first-round RT-PCR of the TCR CDR3. One entry per CDR3 protein results from TCRdb running MiXCR on the multiplex PCR reads. The top ten clones hold about 30% of a sample with more than 350,000 distinct CDR3 sequences, 14% to 15% of them seen once. This clonotype was counted ten times or more. Its target is unknown. Germline values: CDR1 SGHRS, CDR2 YFSETQ. This CDR3 is 16 amino acids long. Trimming stripped 5 bases from V and 0 bases from J, with 15 bases between. This clonotype originated in a young woman with Graves' hyperthyroidism. The V and J genes are TRBV5-1 and TRBJ2-1; D is uncertain. The sequencing input was blood. The CDR3 DNA follows: TGCGCCAGCAGAGGTGACCCTGCGAACTCCTACAATGAGCAGTTCTTC. This encodes CASRGDPANSYNEQFF.